The 2 T cell receptor beta chains below all came from one sample that was sequenced in a study of beta chain features in type 1 diabetes. Study-wide results and caveats: Moderate yet significant TCRB CDR3 shortening was seen in Type 1 diabetes patients in all four CD4+ subsets.

Their target antigens are unknown. The sequenced template was cDNA made from the entire isolated RNA. Measured with immunoSEQ multiplex PCR; TCRdb has only the in-frame clones, and not every one. In the table there are some 240,000 clones, 16% of which are singletons. Sequencing was carried out using naive CD4+ T cells from blood. These receptors all stem from a man under 40 with type 1 diabetes.

In this sample, this clone turned up a few times. CDR3 region: CASSLATVETQYF. DNA of the CDR3: TGTGCCAGCAGCTTAGCGACTGTAGAGACCCAGTACTTC. This chain connects TRBV7-9 to TRBJ2-5; D is uncertain. The CDR3 has 13 residues. Per germline, CDR1 SEHNR and CDR2 FQNEAQ (reference sequence). Trimming cost V 0 bases and J 4 bases, with 6 bases left between them.

The genes are TRBV18 and TRBJ2-3; TRBD2 agrees at 14 bases. With V trimmed by 6 bases and J by 5 bases, 7 bases remained unmatched. Germline assignment: CDR1 KGHSH and CDR2 LQKENI. This CDR3 is built from 16 residues. CDR3 amino acids: CASSPGLAGGGDTQYF. Here the CDR3 DNA reads TGTGCCAGCTCGCCCGGACTAGCGGGAGGAGGAGATACGCAGTATTTT.